This T cell receptor beta chain originates from a study of radiotherapy plus CTLA-4 blockade in lung cancer (dated by TCRdb to the late 2010s). Study-wide context: Among the enrolled patients, roughly 19% had an objective response, and 31% reached disease control.

With respect to this clone: It lacks a known antigen. No clone much larger than this one lies a single base away; base qualities are absent.

The V end loses 3 bases and the J end loses 3 bases, and a stretch of 9 bases separates them. There are 13 amino acids in the CDR3, from cysteine to phenylalanine inclusive. Only the CDR3 DNA is retained, 39 bases long and in frame from the first base. Per the germline V gene, SGHTA is the CDR1 and FQGNSA is the CDR2. On the study overall, not on this receptor specifically: Early dynamic changes in blood T cell clones, together with increased serum interferon-beta after radiation, were reported as the strongest predictors of response. After treatment with radiotherapy and ipilimumab, TCR clones that came from tumors expanded in the peripheral blood.

The receptor library was made with the immunoSEQ multiplex PCR assay. This immuneACCESS table, as held by TCRdb, lists in-frame sequences with V and J called but not all clones. Of the missing ones, under half trace to an unresolved V gene in checked studies; the others have no known cause. The sample has roughly 100,000 clones on record, around 84% of them singletons. The leading ten clones occupy roughly 26% of the sample. The study evaluated CTLA-4 blockade (ipilimumab) given together with focal radiation therapy in patients who had chemo-refractory metastatic non-small-cell lung cancer. Here the chain combines TRBV7-2 and TRBJ2-7, with no confident D gene call. The receptor comes from a human donor with non-small cell lung cancer that progressed on radiotherapy plus ipilimumab. Sequences were derived from peripheral blood, sampled from a patient treated with radiotherapy plus ipilimumab. This receptor has the CDR3 CASSFYQNYEQYF. The DNA reads TGTGCCAGCAGCTTCTACCAGAACTACGAGCAGTACTTC.